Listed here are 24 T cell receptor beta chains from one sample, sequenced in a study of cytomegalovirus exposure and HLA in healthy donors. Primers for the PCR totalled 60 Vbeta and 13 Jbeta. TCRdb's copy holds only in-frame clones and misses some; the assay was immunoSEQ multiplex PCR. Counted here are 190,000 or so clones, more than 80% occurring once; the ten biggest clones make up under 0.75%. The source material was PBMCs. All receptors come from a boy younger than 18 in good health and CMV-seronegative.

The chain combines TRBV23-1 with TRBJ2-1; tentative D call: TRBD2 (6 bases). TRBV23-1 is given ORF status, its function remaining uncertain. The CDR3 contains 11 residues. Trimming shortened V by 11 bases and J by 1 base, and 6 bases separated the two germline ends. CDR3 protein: CAAGSYNEQFF. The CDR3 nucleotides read TGCGCCGCGGGGTCCTACAATGAGCAGTTCTTC.

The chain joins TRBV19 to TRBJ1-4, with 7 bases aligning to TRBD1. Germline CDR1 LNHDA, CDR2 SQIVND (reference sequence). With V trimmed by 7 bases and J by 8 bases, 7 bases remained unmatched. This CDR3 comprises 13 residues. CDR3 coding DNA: TGTGCCAGTAAACGGACAGGAGAAGAAAAACTGTTTTTT. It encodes CASKRTGEEKLFF.

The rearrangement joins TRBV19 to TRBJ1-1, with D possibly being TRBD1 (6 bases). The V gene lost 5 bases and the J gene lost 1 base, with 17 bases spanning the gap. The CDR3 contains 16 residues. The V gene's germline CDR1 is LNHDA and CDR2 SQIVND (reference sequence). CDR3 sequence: CASSPYREGANTEAFF. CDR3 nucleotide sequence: TGTGCCAGTAGTCCGTACAGGGAAGGGGCGAACACTGAAGCTTTCTTT.

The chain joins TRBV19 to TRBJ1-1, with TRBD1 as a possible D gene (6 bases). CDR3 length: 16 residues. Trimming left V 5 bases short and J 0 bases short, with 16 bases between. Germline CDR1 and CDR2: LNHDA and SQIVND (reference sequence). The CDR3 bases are TGTGCCAGTAGTTATAGCCCGGACAGCCTGAACACTGAAGCTTTCTTT. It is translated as CASSYSPDSLNTEAFF.

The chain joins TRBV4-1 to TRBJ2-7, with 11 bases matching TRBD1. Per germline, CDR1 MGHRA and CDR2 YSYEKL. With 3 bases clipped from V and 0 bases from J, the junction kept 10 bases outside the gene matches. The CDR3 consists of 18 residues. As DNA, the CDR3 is TGCGCCAGCAGCCAGGAACCGAGGACAGGGGGCTCCTCCTACGAGCAGTACTTC. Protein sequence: CASSQEPRTGGSSYEQYF.

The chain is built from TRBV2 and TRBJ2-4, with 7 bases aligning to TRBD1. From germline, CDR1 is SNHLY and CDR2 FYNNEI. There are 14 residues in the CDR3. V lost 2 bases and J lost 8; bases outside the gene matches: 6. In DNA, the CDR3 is TGTGCCAGCAGTGAACAGGGGGTAGGAGACATTCAGTACTTC. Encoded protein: CASSEQGVGDIQYF.

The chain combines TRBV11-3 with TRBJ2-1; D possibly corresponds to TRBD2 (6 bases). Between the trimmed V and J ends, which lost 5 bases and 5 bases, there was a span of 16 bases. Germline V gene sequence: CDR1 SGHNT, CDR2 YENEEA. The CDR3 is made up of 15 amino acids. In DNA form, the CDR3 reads TGTGCCAGCAGCCTACTGTGGGAGGCCAACAATGAGCAGTTCTTC. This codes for CASSLLWEANNEQFF.

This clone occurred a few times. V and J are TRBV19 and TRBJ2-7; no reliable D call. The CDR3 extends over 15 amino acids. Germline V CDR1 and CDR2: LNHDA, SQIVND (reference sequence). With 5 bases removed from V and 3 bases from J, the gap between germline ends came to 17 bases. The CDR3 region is CASSPNAGLYYEQYF. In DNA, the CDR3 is TGTGCCAGTAGTCCTAACGCAGGCCTATACTACGAGCAGTACTTC.

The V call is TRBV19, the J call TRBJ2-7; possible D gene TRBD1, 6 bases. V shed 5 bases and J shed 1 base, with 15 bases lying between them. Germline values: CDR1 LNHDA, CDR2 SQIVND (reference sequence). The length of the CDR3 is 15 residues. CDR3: CASSSVGQPSYEQYF. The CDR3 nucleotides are TGTGCCAGTAGTTCTGTAGGACAGCCATCCTACGAGCAGTACTTC.

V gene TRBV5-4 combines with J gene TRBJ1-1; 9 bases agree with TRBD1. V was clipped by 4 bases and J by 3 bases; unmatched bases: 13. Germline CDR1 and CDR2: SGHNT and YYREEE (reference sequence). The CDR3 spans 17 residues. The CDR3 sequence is CASSPGTGILVDTEAFF. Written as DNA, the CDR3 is TGTGCCAGCAGCCCCGGGACAGGGATCTTAGTAGACACTGAAGCTTTCTTT.

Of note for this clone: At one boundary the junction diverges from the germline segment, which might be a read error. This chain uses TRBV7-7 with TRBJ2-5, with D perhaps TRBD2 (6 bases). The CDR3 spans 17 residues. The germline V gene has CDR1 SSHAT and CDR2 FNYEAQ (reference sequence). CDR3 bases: TGTGCTAGCAGCTTCGAGGGCGGGGTTGGCGGCCAAGAGACCCAGTACTTC. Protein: CASSFEGGVGGQETQYF.

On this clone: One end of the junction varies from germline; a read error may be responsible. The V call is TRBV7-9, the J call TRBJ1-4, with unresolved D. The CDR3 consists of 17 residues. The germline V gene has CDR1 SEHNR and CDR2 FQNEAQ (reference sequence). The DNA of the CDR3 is TGTTCCAGCAGCTCGGGAGGAGGGAAGGAGACTAATGAAAAACTGTTTTTT. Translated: CSSSSGGGKETNEKLFF.

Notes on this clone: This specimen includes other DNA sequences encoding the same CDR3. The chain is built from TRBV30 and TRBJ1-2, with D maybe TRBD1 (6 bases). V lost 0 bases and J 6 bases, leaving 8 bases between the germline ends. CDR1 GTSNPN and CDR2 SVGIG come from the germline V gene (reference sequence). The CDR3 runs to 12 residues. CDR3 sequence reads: CAWSVGGHGYTF. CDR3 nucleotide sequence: TGTGCCTGGAGTGTGGGGGGGCATGGCTACACCTTC.

The CDR3, as DNA: TGTGCCAGCAGCTCGAGGTGGTTCCGGGGAAACACCATATATTTT. Translating it yields CASSSRWFRGNTIYF. The chain carries TRBV11-3 and TRBJ1-3; D is undetermined. CDR1 is SGHNT and CDR2 is YENEEA in the germline V gene. Trimming left V 4 bases short and J 4 bases short, with 14 bases between. This CDR3 spans 15 amino acids.

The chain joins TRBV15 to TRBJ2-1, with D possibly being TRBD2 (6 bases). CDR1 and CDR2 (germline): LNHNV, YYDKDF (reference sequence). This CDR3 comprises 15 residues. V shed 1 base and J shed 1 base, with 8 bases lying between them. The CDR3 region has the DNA TGTGCCACCAGCAGAGCTAGCGCGTCCTACAATGAGCAGTTCTTC. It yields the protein CATSRASASYNEQFF.

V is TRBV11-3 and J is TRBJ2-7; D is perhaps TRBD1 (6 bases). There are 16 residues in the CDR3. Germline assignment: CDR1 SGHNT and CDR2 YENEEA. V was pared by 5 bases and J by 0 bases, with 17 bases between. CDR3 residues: CASSPFRGQSSYEQYF. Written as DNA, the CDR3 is TGTGCCAGCAGCCCCTTCAGAGGACAGAGCTCCTACGAGCAGTACTTC.

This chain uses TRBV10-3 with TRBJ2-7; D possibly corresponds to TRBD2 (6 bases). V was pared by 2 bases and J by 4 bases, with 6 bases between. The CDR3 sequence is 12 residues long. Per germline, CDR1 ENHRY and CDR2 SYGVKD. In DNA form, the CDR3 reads TGTGCCATCAGTGAGGGGAGGTACGAGCAGTACTTC. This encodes CAISEGRYEQYF.

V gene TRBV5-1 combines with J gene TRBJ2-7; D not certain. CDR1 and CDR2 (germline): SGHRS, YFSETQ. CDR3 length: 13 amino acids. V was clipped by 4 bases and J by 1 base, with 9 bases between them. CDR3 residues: CASSGRLSYEQYF. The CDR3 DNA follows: TGCGCCAGCAGCGGCAGGTTATCCTACGAGCAGTACTTC.

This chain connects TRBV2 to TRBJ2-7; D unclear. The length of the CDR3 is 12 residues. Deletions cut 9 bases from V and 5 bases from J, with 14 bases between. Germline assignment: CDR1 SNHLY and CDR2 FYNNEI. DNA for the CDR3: TGTGCCAGTCAGGTCGCAGGCAACGAGCAGTACTTC. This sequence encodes CASQVAGNEQYF.

This CDR3 is CASSVNSNYGYTF. The CDR3 region has the DNA TGTGCCAGCAGCGTAAATTCTAACTATGGCTACACCTTC. The chain is built from TRBV5-5 and TRBJ1-2; D ambiguous. Germline CDR1 SGHKS, CDR2 YYEKEE (reference sequence). The CDR3 has 13 amino acids. The V gene lost 4 bases and the J gene lost 0 bases, with 7 bases spanning the gap.

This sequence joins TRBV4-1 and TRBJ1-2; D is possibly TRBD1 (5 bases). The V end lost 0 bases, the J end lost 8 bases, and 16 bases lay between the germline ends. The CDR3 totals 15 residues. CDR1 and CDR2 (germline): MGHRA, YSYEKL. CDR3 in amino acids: CASSQDLSRAQGYTF. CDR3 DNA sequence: TGCGCCAGCAGCCAAGATCTGTCCAGGGCTCAGGGCTACACCTTC.

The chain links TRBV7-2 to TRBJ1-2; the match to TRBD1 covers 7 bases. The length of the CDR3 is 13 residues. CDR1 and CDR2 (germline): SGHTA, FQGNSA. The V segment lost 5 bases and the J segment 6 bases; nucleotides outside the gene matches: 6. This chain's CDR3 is CASSKTGKHGYTF. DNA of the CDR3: TGTGCCAGCAGCAAGACAGGGAAGCATGGCTACACCTTC.

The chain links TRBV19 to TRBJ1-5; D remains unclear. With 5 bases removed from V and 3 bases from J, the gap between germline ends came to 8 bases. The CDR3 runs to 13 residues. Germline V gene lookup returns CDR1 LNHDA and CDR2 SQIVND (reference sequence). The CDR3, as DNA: TGTGCCAGTAGTGCGACTACCAATCAGCCCCAGCATTTT. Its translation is CASSATTNQPQHF.

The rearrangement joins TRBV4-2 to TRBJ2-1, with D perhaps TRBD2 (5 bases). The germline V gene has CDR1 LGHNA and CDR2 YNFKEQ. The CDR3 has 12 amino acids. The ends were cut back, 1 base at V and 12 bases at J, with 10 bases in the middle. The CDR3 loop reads CASSQGDRGQFF. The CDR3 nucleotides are TGTGCCAGCAGCCAAGGAGACCGGGGGCAGTTCTTC.